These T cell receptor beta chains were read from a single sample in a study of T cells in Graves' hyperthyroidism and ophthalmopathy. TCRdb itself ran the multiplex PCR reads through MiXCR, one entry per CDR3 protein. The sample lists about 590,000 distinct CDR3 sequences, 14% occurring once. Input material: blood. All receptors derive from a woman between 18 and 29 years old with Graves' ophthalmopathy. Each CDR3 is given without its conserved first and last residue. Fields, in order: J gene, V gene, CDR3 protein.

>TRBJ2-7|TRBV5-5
ASSFRASGLTYEQY
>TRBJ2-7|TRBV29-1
SVLRGSSEQY
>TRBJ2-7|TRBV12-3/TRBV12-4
ASSDRFPASGKSSYEQY
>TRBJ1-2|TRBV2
ASIRGSSNYGYT
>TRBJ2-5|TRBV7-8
ASSLSGSETQY
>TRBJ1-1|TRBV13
ASSLGGANTEAF
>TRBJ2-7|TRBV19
ASRSSLDEQY
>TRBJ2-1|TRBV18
ASSPGLADNEQF
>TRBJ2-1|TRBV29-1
SVEVWAGTSSYNEQF
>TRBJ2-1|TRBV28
ASRRTTYNEQF
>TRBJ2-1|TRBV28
ASSWGLAGGNEQF
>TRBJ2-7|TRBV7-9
ASRQLPAYEQY
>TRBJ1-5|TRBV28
ASSPRPGRRQPQH
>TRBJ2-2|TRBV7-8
ASSSRDRESGTGELF
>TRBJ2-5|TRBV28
AISRGGAAGETQY
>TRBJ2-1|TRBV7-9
ASSFILAGVYEQF
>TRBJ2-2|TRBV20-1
SARDGRTGDTGELF
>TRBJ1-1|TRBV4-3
ASSHPLRQGTEAF
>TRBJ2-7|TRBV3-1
ASSHGGQGPYEQY
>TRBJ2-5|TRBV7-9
ASSLRGPAGQY
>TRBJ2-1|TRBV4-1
ASSQERGRGRNEQF
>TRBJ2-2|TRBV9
ASKFGQGYTGELF
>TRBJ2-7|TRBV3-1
ASSRLAGVPYEQY
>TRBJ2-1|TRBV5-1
ASSFTGTSGHNEQF
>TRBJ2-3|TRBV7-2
ASTLGALPSTDTQY
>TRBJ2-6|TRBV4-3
ASSHPKAGASGGSGANVLT
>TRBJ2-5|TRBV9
ASSTGGGGETQY
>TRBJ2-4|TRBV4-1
ASSYRTGGYIQY
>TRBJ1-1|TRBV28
ASSQGTEGAF
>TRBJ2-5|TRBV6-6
ASSYGQGAQETQY
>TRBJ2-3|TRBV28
ASNQAGGSTDTQY
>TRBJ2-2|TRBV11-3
ASSKNTGELF
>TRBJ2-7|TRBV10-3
ATSTSGRARWAYEQY
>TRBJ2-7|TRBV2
ASAGSYEQY
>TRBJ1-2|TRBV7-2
ASSFYRSLYGYT
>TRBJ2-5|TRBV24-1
ATSHAVGGTQY